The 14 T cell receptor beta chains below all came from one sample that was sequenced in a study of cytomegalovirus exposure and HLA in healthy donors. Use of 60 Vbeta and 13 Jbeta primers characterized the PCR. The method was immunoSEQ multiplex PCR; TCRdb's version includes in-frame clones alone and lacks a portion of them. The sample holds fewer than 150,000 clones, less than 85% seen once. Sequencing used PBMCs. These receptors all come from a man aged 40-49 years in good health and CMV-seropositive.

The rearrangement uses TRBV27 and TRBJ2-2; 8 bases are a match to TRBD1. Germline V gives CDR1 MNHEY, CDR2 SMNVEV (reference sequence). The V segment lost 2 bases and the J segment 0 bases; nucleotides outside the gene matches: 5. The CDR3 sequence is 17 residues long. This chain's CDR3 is CASSLRQGAANTGELFF. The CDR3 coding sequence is TGTGCCAGCAGTTTACGGCAGGGGGCAGCGAACACCGGGGAGCTGTTTTTT.

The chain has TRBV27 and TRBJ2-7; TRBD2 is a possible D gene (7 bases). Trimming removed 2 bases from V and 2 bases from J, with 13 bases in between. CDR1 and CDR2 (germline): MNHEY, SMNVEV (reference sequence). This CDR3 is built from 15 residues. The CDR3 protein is CASSLRAGAAYEQYF. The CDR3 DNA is TGTGCCAGCAGTTTAAGGGCGGGGGCGGCCTACGAGCAGTACTTC.

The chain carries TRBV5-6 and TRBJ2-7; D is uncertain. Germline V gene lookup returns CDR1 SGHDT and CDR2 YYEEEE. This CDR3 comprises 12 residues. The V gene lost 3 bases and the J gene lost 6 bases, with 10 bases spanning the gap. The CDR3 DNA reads TGTGCCAGCAGCTCCCCCCGGGTCGAGCAGTACTTC. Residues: CASSSPRVEQYF.

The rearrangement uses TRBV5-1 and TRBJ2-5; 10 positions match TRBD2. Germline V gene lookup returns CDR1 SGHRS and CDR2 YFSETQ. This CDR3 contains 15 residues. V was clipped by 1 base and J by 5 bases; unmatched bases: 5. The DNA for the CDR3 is TGCGCCAGCAGCTTGACGGGGACTAGCGAGGAGACCCAGTACTTC. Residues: CASSLTGTSEETQYF. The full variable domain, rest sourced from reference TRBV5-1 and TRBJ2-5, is KAGVTQTPRYLIKTRGQQVTLSCSPISGHRSVSWYQQTPGQGLQFLFEYFSETQRNKGNFPGRFSGRQFSNSRSEMNVSTLELGDSALYLCASSLTGTSEETQYFGPGTRLLVL.

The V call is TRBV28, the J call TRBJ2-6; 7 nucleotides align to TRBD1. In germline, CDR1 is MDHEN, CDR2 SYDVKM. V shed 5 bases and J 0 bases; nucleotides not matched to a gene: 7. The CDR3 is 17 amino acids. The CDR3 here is CASSTQGSRSGANVLTF. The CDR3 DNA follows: TGTGCCAGCAGTACACAGGGGTCCCGCTCTGGGGCCAACGTCCTGACTTTC.

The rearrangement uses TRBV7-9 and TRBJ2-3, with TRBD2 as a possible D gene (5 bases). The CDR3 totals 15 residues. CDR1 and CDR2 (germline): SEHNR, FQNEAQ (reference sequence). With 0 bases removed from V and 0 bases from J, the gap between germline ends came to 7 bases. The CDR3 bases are TGTGCCAGCAGCTTAGCGCGAGGGAGCACAGATACGCAGTATTTT. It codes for CASSLARGSTDTQYF.

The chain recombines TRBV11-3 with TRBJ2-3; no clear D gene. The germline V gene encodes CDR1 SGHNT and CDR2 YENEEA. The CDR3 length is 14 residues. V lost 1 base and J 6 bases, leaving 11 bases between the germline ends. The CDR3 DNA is TGTGCCAGCAGCTTAGGTGGTCTTGAGGATACGCAGTATTTT. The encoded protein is CASSLGGLEDTQYF.

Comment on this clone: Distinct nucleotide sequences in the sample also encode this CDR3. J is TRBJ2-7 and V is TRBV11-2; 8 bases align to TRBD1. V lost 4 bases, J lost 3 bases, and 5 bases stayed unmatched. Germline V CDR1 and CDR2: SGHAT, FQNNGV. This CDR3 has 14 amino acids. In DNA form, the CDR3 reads TGTGCCAGCAGCTCCAGTACAGGGGGCTACGAGCAGTACTTC. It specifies CASSSSTGGYEQYF. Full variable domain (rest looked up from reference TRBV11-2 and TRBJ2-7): EAGVAQSPRYKIIEKRQSVAFWCNPISGHATLYWYQQILGQGPKLLIQFQNNGVVDDSQLPKDRFSAERLKGVDSTLKIQPAKLEDSAVYLCASSSSTGGYEQYFGPGTRLTVT.

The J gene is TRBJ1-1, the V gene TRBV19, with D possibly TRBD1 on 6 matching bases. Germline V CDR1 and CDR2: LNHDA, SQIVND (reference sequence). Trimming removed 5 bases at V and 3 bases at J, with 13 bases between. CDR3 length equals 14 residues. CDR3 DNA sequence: TGTGCCAGTAGTTCATTCGGGGGGCACACTGAAGCTTTCTTT. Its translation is CASSSFGGHTEAFF.

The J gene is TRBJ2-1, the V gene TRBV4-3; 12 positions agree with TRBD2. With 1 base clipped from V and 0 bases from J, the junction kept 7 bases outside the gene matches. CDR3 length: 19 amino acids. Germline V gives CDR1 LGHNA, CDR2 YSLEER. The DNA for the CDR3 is TGCGCCAGCAGCCAAGGGACTAGCGGGGCCCAGAGCTCCTACAATGAGCAGTTCTTC. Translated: CASSQGTSGAQSSYNEQFF.

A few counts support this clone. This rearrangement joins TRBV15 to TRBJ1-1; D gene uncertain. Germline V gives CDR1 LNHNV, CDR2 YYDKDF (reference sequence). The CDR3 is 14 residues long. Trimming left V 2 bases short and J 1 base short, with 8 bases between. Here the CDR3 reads CATSRSGRNTEAFF. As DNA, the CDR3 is TGTGCCACCAGCAGATCGGGTCGGAACACTGAAGCTTTCTTT.

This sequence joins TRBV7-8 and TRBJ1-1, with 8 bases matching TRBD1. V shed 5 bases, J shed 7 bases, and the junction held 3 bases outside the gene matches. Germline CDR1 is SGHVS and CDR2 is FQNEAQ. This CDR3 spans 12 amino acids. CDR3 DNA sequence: TGTGCCAGCAGCCTCGGGACAGGTGAAGCTTTCTTT. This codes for CASSLGTGEAFF.

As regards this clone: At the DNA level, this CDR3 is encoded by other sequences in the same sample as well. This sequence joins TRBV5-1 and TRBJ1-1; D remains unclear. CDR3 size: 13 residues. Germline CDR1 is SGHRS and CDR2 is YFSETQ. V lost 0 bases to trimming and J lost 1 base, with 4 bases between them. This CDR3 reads CASSLAGNTEAFF. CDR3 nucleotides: TGCGCCAGCAGCTTGGCGGGGAACACTGAAGCTTTCTTT.

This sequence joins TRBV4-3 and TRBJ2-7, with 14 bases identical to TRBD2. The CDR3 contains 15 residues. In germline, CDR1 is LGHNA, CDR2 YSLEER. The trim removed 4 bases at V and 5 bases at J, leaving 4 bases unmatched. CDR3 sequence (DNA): TGCGCCAGCAGCCTGGGACTAGCGGGAGAAAACGAGCAGTACTTC. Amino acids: CASSLGLAGENEQYF.